This T cell receptor (beta chain) was documented in a study of shared clonotypes between healthy human individuals (dated by TCRdb to 2020 to 2022). At the level of the whole study: Three men and a couple of women, aged 18 to 49 years, made up the cohort. Blood TCR repertoires of roughly five healthy adults were deeply sequenced to estimate repertoire size and the extent of clonotype sharing between individuals. Between about 0.85 and 9.5 billion PBMCs per donor were obtained by leukapheresis. For each donor, CD4 naive and CD4 memory were each run on three plates, CD8 naive on two plates, and CD8 memory on one plate. Libraries were prepared and TCR repertoires were sequenced by different laboratories using diverse techniques, in order to increase sequencing depth and limit assay-specific biases.

The study at large found these results: Incomplete sequencing was indicated by rarefaction of sorted-subset datasets, despite the large sequencing depth. Sampling was limited to blood, and TCR repertoires in tissue likely differ from TCR repertoires in blood. The small number of donors limited the genetic and exposure-history diversity represented. Higher generation probabilities were observed for clonotypes shared by all four sorted-subset donors than for non-shared clonotypes. Naive subsets generally had larger estimated clonotype richness than memory subsets did. Sharing across several donors was observed for approximately 4.6% of naive CD4, 3% to 4% of naive CD8, about 2.5% of memory CD4, and roughly 0.43% of memory CD8 clonotypes. Pairwise subsampling led to the expectation that sequencing depth would affect the degree of clonotype sharing among donors.

The germline V gene encodes CDR1 MDHEN and CDR2 SYDVKM. Including cysteine and phenylalanine, the CDR3 has 14 amino acids. Just the 42-base CDR3 DNA is kept, in frame starting at base 1. Ends trimmed: V by 6 bases, J by 5 bases; bases unmatched to a gene: 8. TCR CDR3 regions were amplified from genomic DNA by multiplex PCR using the deep immunoSEQ assay. Extracted genomic DNA from each cell subset was spread evenly across all wells of several immunoSEQ 96-well plates, with each plate serving as a replicate. For sorted subsets, 200 ng of genomic DNA, equivalent to 25,000 to 35,000 T cell genomes, went into each replicate PCR. Purified libraries were measured with a Qubit 3.0 fluorometer, size-checked on a Bioanalyzer 2100, and measured again with the KAPA Library Quantification kit. Every immunoSEQ 96-well plate was sequenced on a separate single-read 150-cycle Illumina NextSeq 550 flow cell. Concerning the study's data processing: The immunoSEQ output contained only junctional sequences without quality scores, so filtering could not match that applied to full-length reads. To assign V/J genes and CDR3, sequences were annotated using PyIR, a Python wrapper for IgBLAST v1.9, with IMGT germline references. Any read was removed if the V/J assignment was weak (E-value above 1e-6), the CDR3 was missing, or the read contained stop codons, out-of-frame junctions, or ambiguous translated residues. A V3J clonotype was defined by an identical inferred V gene, J gene, and CDR3 amino acid sequence. The percentage overlap between two repertoires was calculated by dividing the number of shared unique clonotypes by the size of the smaller repertoire. Three approaches were used to assess repertoire richness: RTK rarefaction, the Chao1 estimator, and Recon v2.1 estimates of unobserved clonotypes. Generation probabilities for all TCRbeta clonotypes obtained by the gDNA method from a few donors were computed using OLGA. In its TCRdb copy, this immuneACCESS table keeps in-frame sequences only and misses some clones. Where compared with another copy, unresolved V genes explain less than half of these, and the others have no known cause. The V and J calls and clone size come from that table; D and trimming were worked out from the DNA. This sample lists 2 million to 2.5 million clones; nearly 97% were detected once. Of the sample, roughly 0.13% is held by the ten largest clones.

As for this clone: The antigen this receptor binds is unknown. No quality values exist for individual bases; no much larger clone is one base distant.

The donors were healthy, HIV-negative adults with no recently reported acute infections or vaccinations. Every donor was a Caucasian adult living in Nashville, Tennessee, USA. CD4+ T cells were enriched by magnetic negative selection, after which naive cells were positively selected on CD45RA and the negative fraction was taken as the memory subset. After blood collection by leukapheresis, PBMCs were isolated using Ficoll-Histopaque density gradient centrifugation and then cryopreserved in the vapor phase of liquid nitrogen. Analytical flow cytometry was used to check the purity and quantity of every magnetically sorted T cell population. From each sorted fraction, genomic DNA was isolated and quantified by UV absorbance on a Nanodrop 2000c.

The sequenced material came from naive CD4+ T cells sorted from blood. Read against the paper, the sample's cell subset or site label means: CD45RA+ positively selected. The TCR sequence derives from a man between 18 and 29 years old in good health. The chain is assembled from TRBV28 and TRBJ2-5; TRBD1 fits 8 bases in the junction. This receptor has the CDR3 CASSRTGRKETQYF. The DNA sequence follows: TGTGCCAGCAGCCGGACAGGGCGTAAGGAGACCCAGTACTTC.